These 11 T cell receptor beta chains were all obtained from the same sample, sequenced in a study of Graves' ophthalmopathy and Graves' hyperthyroidism. Scientists amplified the TCR beta CDR3 regions from RNA transcripts. Investigators did first-round RT-PCR with HTBI primers, then second-round multiplex PCR. TCRdb fed the multiplex PCR reads into MiXCR, producing one record per CDR3 protein. The sample records approximately 500,000 distinct CDR3 sequences, approximately 15% being singletons. Sequenced sample: blood. These receptors came from a woman aged 25 to 39 with Graves' ophthalmopathy.

The chain employs TRBV12-3 or TRBV12-4 and TRBJ2-7; the match to TRBD1 covers 8 bases. The trim removed 2 bases at V and 6 bases at J, leaving 3 bases unmatched. This CDR3 is 13 amino acids long. CDR3 in amino acids: CASSLHRGFEQYF. Written as DNA, the CDR3 is TGTGCCAGCAGTTTACACAGGGGGTTCGAGCAGTACTTC.

This clonotype was observed at least ten times. J is TRBJ1-3 and V is TRBV29-1; D is unclear. The germline CDR1 and CDR2 sequences are SQVTM and ANQGSEA. Trimming took off 3 bases at V and 3 bases at J, with 9 bases between the two ends. This CDR3 spans 13 amino acids. CDR3 sequence (DNA): TGCAGCGTTGACCCGGGGATTGGAAACACCATATATTTT. Translating it yields CSVDPGIGNTIYF.

This clonotype was found many times. The chain carries TRBV27 and TRBJ1-5; D not certain. Trimming cost V 2 bases and J 6 bases, with 8 bases left between them. There are 13 residues in the CDR3. Germline CDR1 and CDR2: MNHEY and SMNVEV (reference sequence). The CDR3 reads CASSLGRIQPQHF. CDR3 DNA sequence: TGTGCCAGCAGTTTAGGCAGGATTCAGCCCCAGCATTTT.

As for this clonotype: One end of the junction does not line up with germline, which may come from a read error. This chain joins TRBV27 and TRBJ2-4; D is tentatively TRBD1 or TRBD2 (7 bases each). This CDR3 comprises 14 residues. The germline V gene has CDR1 MNHEY and CDR2 SMNVEV (reference sequence). The CDR3 nucleotides read TGTGCCAGTGGGGGGGAAGGGGGCCGGAACATTAAGTACTTC. This codes for CASGGEGGRNIKYF.

This clonotype was seen a handful of times. The DNA of the CDR3 is TGTGCCTGGAGTGGGGCCGAAGAGACCCAGTACTTC. This encodes CAWSGAEETQYF. The V call is TRBV30, the J call TRBJ2-5; D is ambiguous. Germline V gene sequence: CDR1 GTSNPN, CDR2 SVGIG (reference sequence). Trimming left V 1 base short and J 3 bases short, with 6 bases between. There are 12 residues in the CDR3.

This clonotype has a count of ten or more. The rearrangement links TRBV30 to TRBJ2-2, with D possibly being TRBD2 (6 bases). In germline, CDR1 is GTSNPN, CDR2 SVGIG (reference sequence). Trimming stripped 3 bases from V and 3 bases from J, with 8 bases between. The CDR3 is 13 amino acids. The CDR3 is CAWRPGDTGELFF. The CDR3 DNA reads TGTGCCTGGAGACCGGGGGACACCGGGGAGCTGTTTTTT.

This clonotype has at least ten counts. The genes are TRBV29-1 and TRBJ2-7; D possibly matches TRBD1 or TRBD2 (5 bases each). Germline CDR1 is SQVTM and CDR2 is ANQGSEA. V was pared by 5 bases and J by 4 bases, with 15 bases between. CDR3 length: 13 residues. DNA for the CDR3: TGCAGCGTTAGGGACCCCACCGGGTACGAGCAGTACTTC. This translates into CSVRDPTGYEQYF.

This clonotype has ten or more counts. The chain has TRBV28 and TRBJ1-5; no clear D. Per germline, CDR1 MDHEN and CDR2 SYDVKM. The germline V and J ends were trimmed by 1 base and 7 bases, with 17 bases remaining between them. This CDR3 has 16 amino acids. In DNA, the CDR3 is TGTGCCAGCAGTTTATTTCCGGCTCCCTCGGAGCAGCCCCAGCATTTT. Its protein product is CASSLFPAPSEQPQHF.

This clonotype has more than one count but fewer than ten. The chain is built from TRBV28 and TRBJ2-2; 8 bases are shared with TRBD1. The CDR3 sequence is 13 residues long. Germline assignment: CDR1 MDHEN and CDR2 SYDVKM. With 6 bases clipped from V and 7 bases from J, the junction kept 4 bases outside the gene matches. Written as DNA, the CDR3 is TGTGCCAGCAGGACAGGGGTCGGCGGGGAGCTGTTTTTT. Its translation is CASRTGVGGELFF.

This clonotype has ten or more counts. The chain recombines TRBV7-9 with TRBJ2-4; TRBD1 matches 10 bases. The V segment lost 3 bases and the J segment 6 bases; nucleotides outside the gene matches: 5. This CDR3 comprises 15 residues. Germline-derived CDR1 and CDR2 are SEHNR and FQNEAQ (reference sequence). CDR3 bases: TGTGCCAGCAGCTTCGAAGGACAGGGGGTAAACATTCAGTACTTC. Translation: CASSFEGQGVNIQYF.

This clonotype was found many times. The rearrangement links TRBV28 to TRBJ2-7; D unclear. The germline gives CDR1 MDHEN, CDR2 SYDVKM. V gave up 6 bases and J gave up 2 bases, with 8 bases separating them. This CDR3 has 12 amino acids. The CDR3 nucleotides read TGTGCCAGCAGCCTTGATACCTACGAGCAGTACTTC. It encodes CASSLDTYEQYF.